This T cell receptor beta chain was documented in a study of beta chain features in type 1 diabetes (dated by TCRdb to 2016 to 2019). For the study in its entirety: Patients and healthy donors did not differ in mean age, gender distribution, total cell number or subset yield. Across all samples, about 110 million sorted cells were examined, and cell number per subset correlated strongly with RNA yield. The study compared the TCRB repertoires of sorted circulating CD4+ T cell subsets in recently diagnosed type 1 diabetes patients with those in matched healthy donors. Naive and central memory subsets were obtained from all 30 or so donors, but regulatory and stem cell-like memory subsets were isolated from only 8 patients and roughly eight healthy donors.

This clone appeared a few times. Its antigen is still unknown. No much larger clone is present one base from it, and per-base qualities are unavailable. Each donor gave one peripheral blood draw, roughly 110 mL on average, collected into heparinised tubes. A BD FACSAria II and a panel including CD45RO, CCR7, CD25, CD127, CD95 and CD27 were used to sort naive, central memory, regulatory and stem cell-like memory CD4+ T cells. A purity above 98% was achieved for all sorted populations. PBMCs were isolated immediately by Lymphoprep density gradient centrifugation and stained directly without culture. To minimize batch effects, samples were stained and sorted in pairs, one healthy donor with one patient per experiment. Study-wide findings and limitations: Because the HLA sub-analyses included only small numbers of individuals, any influence of HLA type on TCRB rearrangement was left unresolved. The naive, central memory and regulatory TCRB repertoires appeared to resemble one another more closely among patients than among healthy donors. Fewer insertions and more nucleotide deletions at VDJ recombination sites were observed in patients with type 1 diabetes, implying thymic rearrangement abnormalities. A moderate but significant shortening of TCRB CDR3 length was observed in type 1 diabetes patients in all four CD4+ subsets. Because cDNA was sequenced instead of genomic DNA, highly expressing activated cells could be over-represented, though the groups showed no difference in activation or CD3 levels. PCR may preferentially amplify shorter templates, but because patient and control samples were amplified and corrected together, any resulting skew would affect both groups equally.

The entire amount of isolated RNA was reverse transcribed using the High Capacity cDNA Reverse Transcription Kit, so the sequenced TCRB transcripts were expressed ones. Naive, central memory and regulatory T cell samples underwent deep immunoSEQ sequencing, averaging approximately 3.3 million total reads per sample. Sorted cells were lysed in RLT buffer, and RNA was extracted using DNase-treated RNeasy Micro or Mini kits according to cell number. To prevent cross-contamination, every cell subset was processed on its own, while patient and healthy donor samples were processed together. The immunoSEQ multiplex PCR was used to amplify TCRB sequences from cDNA, generating 87-bp fragments that spanned the CDR3 region. Sequencing of the amplicons was performed on the Illumina HiSeq platform. Per the authors' processing: PCR bias was corrected computationally using synthetic template baselines, and reads within Hamming distance 2 were collapsed, with unmergeable singletons discarded. Reads were aligned against IMGT to assign V, D and J genes, CDR3 length and insertions or deletions at six rearrangement sites. Clonotype counts were normalized to sorted cell number within each subset before computing true diversity and Gini coefficients with the tcR R package. The overlap coefficient, calculated on TCRB nucleotide sequences, was used to quantify repertoire sharing. This immuneACCESS table, as held by TCRdb, lists in-frame sequences with V and J called but not all clones. Of the missing ones, under half trace to an unresolved V gene in checked studies; the others have no known cause. V and J calls and clone size are those listed in that table; D and trimming were worked out from the DNA. This sample comprises approximately 160,000 clones, around 8% of them detected only once. The ten largest make up 0.55% to 0.75% of the sample.

Material: central memory CD4+ T cells from blood. The receptor's source is a man aged 18 to 29 in good health.

For the CDR3, the sequence is CAWDIRANIQYF. The DNA sequence reads TGTGCCTGGGACATCCGAGCAAACATTCAGTACTTC. The rearrangement joined TRBV30 to TRBJ2-4, with the D gene too uncertain to name. Relative to germline, V is 5 bases shorter and J is 6 bases shorter, with 11 bases between their ends. For CDR1 and CDR2, the germline V gene (reference sequence) lists GTSNPN and SVGIG. The CDR3 goes from the cysteine to the phenylalanine over 12 residues. Just CDR3 DNA is preserved here, 36 bases in frame from base 1.